This TCR beta chain was obtained from a study of regulatory T cells in long-lasting Graves disease. Germline-derived CDR1 and CDR2 are MNHNS and SASEGT. This CDR3 comprises 14 residues. V was clipped by 11 bases and J by 0 bases, with 17 bases between them. The time point here: persistent/refractory GD, antithyroid drugs over 5 years with positive TRAb. RNA extracted from PBMCs served as the sequencing template. An endocrinology department located in Xi'an, China, was where the patients came from. To make TCR beta libraries, researchers used iRepertoire HTBI primers and Arm-PCR of CDR3 regions. TCRdb passed the multiplex PCR reads through MiXCR, listing each CDR3 protein once. The sample carries hundreds of thousands of distinct CDR3 sequences, around a fifth recorded once.

This clonotype originated in a female donor with Graves disease. Specimen: peripheral blood mononuclear cells (PBMCs), collected when the disease was refractory, from a patient treated with antithyroid drugs. The chain joins TRBV6-1 to TRBJ2-7, with TRBD1 as a possible D gene (6 bases). In DNA, the CDR3 is TGTGCCTCCGGCGCCGACAGGATCTCCTACGAGCAGTACTTC. As protein: CASGADRISYEQYF.